The sequence of this T cell receptor beta chain was determined in a study of blood T cell repertoires in COVID-19. V was clipped by 8 bases and J by 0 bases, with 10 bases between them. This CDR3 is 13 amino acids long. Per the germline V gene, CDR1 is MDHEN and CDR2 is SYDVKM. Only in-frame clones appear in the TCRdb table, and some are missing; sequencing was by immunoSEQ multiplex PCR. The sample holds some 68,000 clones, over 80% seen once. The sample consisted of peripheral blood. The V and J genes are TRBV28 and TRBJ1-1; D is possibly TRBD1 (5 bases). This TCR came from a human donor in a cohort sampled during active COVID-19. CDR3 amino acids: CASGGEMNTEAFF. The CDR3 DNA sequence: TGTGCCAGCGGGGGGGAAATGAACACTGAAGCTTTCTTT.